This TCR beta chain was found in a study of cytomegalovirus exposure and HLA in healthy donors. A word on this clone: The antigen is unknown.

General study points: In a later analysis, HLA-associated beta chains showed higher expansion and lower generation probabilities than comparable chains. Through in vitro validation, three CMV-associated chains were shown to be specific for CMV antigens.

In the PCR, 60 Vbeta and 13 Jbeta primers were used. Clones were read by immunoSEQ multiplex PCR, and TCRdb kept only the in-frame ones, dropping some. The sample has 110,000 or so clones, approximately 79% seen once. From germline, CDR1 is SNHLY and CDR2 FYNNEI. The CDR3 covers 16 residues. The J segment lost 6 bases and the V segment lost 7 bases, leaving 13 bases of the junction unmatched. The TCR comes from a man aged 50 to 59 in good health and CMV-seropositive. The chain combines TRBV2 with TRBJ2-2; 8 bases align to TRBD2. The sample consisted of PBMCs. The CDR3 spells CASTRRRLALSGELFF. The CDR3 DNA follows: TGTGCCAGCACCAGGCGGAGACTAGCGTTATCCGGGGAGCTGTTTTTT.